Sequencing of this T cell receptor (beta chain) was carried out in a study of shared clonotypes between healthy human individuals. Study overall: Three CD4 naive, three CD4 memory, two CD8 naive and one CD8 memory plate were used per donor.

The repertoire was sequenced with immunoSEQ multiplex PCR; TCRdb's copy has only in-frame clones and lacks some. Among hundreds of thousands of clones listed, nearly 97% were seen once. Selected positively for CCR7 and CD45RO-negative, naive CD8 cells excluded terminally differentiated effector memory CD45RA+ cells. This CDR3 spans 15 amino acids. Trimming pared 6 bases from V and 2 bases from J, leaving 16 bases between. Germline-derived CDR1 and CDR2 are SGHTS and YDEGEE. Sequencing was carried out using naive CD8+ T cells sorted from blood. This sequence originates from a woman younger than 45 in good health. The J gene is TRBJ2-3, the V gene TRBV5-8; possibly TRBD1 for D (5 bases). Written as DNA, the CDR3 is TGTGCCAGCAAATCCAGGGATTTTGTCACAGATACGCAGTATTTT. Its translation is CASKSRDFVTDTQYF. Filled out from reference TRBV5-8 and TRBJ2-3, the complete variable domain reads EAGVTQSPTHLIKTRGQQATLRCSPISGHTSVYWYQQALGLGLQFLLWYDEGEERNRGNFPPRFSGRQFPNYSSELNVNALELEDSALYLCASKSRDFVTDTQYFGPGTRLTVL.